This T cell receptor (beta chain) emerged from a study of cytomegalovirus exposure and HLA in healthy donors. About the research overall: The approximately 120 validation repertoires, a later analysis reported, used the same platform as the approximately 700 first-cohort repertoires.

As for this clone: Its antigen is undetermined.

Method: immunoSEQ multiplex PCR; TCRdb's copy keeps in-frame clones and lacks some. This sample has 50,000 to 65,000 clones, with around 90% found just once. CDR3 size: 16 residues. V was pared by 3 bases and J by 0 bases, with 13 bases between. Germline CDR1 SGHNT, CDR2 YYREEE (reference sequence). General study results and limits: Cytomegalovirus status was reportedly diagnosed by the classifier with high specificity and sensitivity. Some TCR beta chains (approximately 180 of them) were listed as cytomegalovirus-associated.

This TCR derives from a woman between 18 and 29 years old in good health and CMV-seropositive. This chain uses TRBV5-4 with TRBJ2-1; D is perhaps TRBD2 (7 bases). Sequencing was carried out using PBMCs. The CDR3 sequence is CASSSSGGPSYNEQFF. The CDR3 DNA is TGTGCCAGCAGCTCCTCCGGGGGGCCCTCCTACAATGAGCAGTTCTTC.